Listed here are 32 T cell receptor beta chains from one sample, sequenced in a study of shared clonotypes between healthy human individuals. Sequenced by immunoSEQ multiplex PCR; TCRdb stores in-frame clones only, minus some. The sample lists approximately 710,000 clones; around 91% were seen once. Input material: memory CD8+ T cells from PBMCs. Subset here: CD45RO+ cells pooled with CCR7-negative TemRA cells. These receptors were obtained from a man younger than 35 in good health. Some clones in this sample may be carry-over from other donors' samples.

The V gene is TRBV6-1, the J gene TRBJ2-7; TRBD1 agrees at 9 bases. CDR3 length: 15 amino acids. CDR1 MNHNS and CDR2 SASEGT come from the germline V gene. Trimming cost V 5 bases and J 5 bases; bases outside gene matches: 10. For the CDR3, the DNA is TGTGCCAGCAGTATCAACAGGGGGCGAACACACGAGCAGTACTTC. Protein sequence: CASSINRGRTHEQYF.

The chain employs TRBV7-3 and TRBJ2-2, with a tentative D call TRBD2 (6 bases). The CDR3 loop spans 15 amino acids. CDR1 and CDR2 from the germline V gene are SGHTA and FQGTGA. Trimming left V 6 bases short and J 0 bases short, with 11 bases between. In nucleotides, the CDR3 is TGTGCCAGCAGGGGCGGGACGACGAACACCGGGGAGCTGTTTTTT. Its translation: CASRGGTTNTGELFF.

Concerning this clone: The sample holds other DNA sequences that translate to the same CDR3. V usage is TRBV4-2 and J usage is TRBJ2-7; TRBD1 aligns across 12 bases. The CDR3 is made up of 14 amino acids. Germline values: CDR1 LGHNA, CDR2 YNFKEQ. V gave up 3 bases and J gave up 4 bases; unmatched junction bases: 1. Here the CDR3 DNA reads TGTGCCAGCAGCCAGGGACAGGGGGCATACGAGCAGTACTTC. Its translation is CASSQGQGAYEQYF.

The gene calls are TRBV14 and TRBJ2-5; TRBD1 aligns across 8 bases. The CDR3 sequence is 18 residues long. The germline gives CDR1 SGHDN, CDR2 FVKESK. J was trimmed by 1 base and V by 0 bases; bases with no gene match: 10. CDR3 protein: CASSQDLPGQGTQETQYF. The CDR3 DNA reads TGTGCCAGCAGCCAAGATCTCCCAGGACAGGGAACCCAAGAGACCCAGTACTTC.

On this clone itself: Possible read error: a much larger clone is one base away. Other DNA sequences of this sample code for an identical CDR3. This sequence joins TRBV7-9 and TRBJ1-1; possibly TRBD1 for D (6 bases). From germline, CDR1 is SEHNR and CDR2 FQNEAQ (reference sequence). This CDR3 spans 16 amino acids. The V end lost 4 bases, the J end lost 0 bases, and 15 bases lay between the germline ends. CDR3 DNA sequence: TGTGCCAGCAGCTCCCGGAGGGGGACGGTGAACACTGAAGCTTTCTTT. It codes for CASSSRRGTVNTEAFF.

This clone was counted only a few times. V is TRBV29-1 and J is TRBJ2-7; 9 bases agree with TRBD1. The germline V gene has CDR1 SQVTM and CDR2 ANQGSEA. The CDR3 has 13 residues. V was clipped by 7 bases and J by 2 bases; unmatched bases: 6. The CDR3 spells CSARTGAAYEQYF. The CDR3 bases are TGCAGCGCTAGGACAGGGGCGGCCTACGAGCAGTACTTC.

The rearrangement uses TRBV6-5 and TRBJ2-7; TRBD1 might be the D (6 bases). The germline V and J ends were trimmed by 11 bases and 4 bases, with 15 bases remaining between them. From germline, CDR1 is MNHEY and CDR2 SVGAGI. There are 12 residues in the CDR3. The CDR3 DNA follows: TGTGCCGTTCGGTTGGGGGCGTACGAGCAGTACTTC. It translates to CAVRLGAYEQYF.

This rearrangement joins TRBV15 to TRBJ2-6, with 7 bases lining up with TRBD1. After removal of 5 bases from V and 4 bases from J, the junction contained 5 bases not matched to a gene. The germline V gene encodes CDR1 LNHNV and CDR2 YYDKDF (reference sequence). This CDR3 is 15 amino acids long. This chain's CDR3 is CATSQQGTGANVLTF. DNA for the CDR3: TGTGCCACCAGCCAACAGGGGACCGGGGCCAACGTCCTGACTTTC.

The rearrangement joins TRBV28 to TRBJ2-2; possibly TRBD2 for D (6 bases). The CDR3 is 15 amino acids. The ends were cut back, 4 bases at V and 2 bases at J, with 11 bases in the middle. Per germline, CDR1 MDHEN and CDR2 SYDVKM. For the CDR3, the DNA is TGTGCCAGCAGTTCTCTAGCGAGTAACACCGGGGAGCTGTTTTTT. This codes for CASSSLASNTGELFF.

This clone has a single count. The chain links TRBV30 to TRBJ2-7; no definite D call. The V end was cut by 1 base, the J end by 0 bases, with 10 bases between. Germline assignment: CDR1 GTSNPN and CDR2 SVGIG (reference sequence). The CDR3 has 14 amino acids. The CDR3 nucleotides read TGTGCCTGGAGTGAGGCAGGCCTCTCCTACGAGCAGTACTTC. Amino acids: CAWSEAGLSYEQYF.

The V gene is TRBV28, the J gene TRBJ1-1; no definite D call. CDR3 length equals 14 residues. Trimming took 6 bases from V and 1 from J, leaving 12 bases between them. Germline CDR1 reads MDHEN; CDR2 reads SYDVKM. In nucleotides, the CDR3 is TGTGCCAGCAGCTACAGAAATAAGAACACTGAAGCTTTCTTT. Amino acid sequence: CASSYRNKNTEAFF.

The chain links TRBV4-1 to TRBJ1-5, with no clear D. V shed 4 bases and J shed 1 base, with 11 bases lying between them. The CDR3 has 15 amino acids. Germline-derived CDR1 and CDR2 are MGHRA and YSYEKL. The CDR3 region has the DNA TGCGCCAGCAGCCTGGCGAGAGGGAGCAATCAGCCCCAGCATTTT. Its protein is CASSLARGSNQPQHF.

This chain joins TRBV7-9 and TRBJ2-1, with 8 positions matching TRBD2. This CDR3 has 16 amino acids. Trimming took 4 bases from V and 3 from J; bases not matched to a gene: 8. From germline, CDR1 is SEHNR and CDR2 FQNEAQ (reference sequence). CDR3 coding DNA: TGTGCCAGCAGCTCCCACCTAGCGGGCGGCTACAATGAGCAGTTCTTC. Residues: CASSSHLAGGYNEQFF.

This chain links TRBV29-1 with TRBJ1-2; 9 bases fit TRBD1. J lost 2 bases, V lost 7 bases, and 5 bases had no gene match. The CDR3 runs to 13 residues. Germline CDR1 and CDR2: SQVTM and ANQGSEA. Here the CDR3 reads CSATGGENYGYTF. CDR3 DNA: TGCAGCGCGACAGGGGGAGAAAACTATGGCTACACCTTC.

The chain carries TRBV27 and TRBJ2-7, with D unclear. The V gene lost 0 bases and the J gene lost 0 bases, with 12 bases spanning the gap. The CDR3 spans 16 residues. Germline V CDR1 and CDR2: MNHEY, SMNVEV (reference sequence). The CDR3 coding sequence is TGTGCCAGCAGTTTATCGGGATTCGGTTACTCCTACGAGCAGTACTTC. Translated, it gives CASSLSGFGYSYEQYF.

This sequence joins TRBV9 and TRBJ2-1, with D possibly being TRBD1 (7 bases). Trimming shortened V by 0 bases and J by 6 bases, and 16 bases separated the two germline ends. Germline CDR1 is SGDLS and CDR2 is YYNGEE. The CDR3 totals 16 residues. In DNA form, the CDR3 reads TGTGCCAGCAGCGTAGATGGCGGGACAGAGACCAATGAGCAGTTCTTC. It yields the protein CASSVDGGTETNEQFF. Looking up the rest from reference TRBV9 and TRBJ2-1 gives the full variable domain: DSGVTQTPKHLITATGQRVTLRCSPRSGDLSVYWYQQSLDQGLQFLIQYYNGEERAKGNILERFSAQQFPDLHSELNLSSLELGDSALYFCASSVDGGTETNEQFFGPGTRLTVL.

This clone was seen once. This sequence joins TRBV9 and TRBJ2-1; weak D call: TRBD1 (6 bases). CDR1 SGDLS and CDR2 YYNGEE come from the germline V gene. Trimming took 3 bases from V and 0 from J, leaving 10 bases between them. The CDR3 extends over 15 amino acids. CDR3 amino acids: CASSGDRSSYNEQFF. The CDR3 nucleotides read TGTGCCAGCAGCGGAGACAGGAGCTCCTACAATGAGCAGTTCTTC.

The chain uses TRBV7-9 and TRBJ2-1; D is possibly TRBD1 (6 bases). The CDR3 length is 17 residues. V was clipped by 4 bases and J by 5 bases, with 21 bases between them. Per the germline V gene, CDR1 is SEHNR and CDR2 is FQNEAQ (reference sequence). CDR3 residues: CASSSNILTQGNNEQFF. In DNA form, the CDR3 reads TGTGCCAGCAGCTCCAATATACTGACACAGGGAAACAATGAGCAGTTCTTC.

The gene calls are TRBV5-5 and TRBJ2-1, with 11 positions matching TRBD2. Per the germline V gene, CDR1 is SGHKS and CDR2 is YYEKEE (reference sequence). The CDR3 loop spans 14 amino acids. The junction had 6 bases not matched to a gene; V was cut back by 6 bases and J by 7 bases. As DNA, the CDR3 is TGTGCCAGCATTATGGGACTAGCGGTAAATGAGCAGTTCTTC. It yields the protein CASIMGLAVNEQFF.

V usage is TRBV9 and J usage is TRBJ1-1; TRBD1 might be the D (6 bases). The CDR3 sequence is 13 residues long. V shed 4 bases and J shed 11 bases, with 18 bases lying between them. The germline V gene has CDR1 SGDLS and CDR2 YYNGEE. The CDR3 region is CASSRPGGARAFF. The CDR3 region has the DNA TGTGCCAGCAGCCGACCTGGGGGGGCCCGGGCTTTCTTT.

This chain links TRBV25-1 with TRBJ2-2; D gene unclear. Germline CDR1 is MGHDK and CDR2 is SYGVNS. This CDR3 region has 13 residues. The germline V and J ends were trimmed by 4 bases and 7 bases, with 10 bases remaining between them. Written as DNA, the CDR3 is TGTGCCAGCAGTGTACAAGGTGGCGGGGAGCTGTTTTTT. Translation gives CASSVQGGGELFF.

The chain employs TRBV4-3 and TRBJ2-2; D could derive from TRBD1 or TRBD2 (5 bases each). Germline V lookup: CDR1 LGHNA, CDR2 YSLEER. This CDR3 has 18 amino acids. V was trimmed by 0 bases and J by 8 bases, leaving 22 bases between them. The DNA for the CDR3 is TGCGCCAGCAGCCAAGAAGGTCCCCGGGGCCCGATAGCTGGGGAGCTGTTTTTT. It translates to CASSQEGPRGPIAGELFF.

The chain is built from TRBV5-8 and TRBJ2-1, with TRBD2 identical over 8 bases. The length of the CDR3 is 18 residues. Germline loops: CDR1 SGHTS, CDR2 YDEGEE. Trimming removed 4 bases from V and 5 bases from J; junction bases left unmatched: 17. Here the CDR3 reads CASSTGTILAELDNEQFF. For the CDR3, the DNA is TGTGCCAGCAGCACCGGTACGATACTAGCGGAGCTAGACAATGAGCAGTTCTTC.

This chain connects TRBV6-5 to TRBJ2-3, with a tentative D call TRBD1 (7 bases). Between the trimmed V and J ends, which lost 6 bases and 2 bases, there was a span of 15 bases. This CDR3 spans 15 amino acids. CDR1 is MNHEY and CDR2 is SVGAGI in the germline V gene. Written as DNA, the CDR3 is TGTGCCAGCAGCTCTCAGGGGGGTATCACAGATACGCAGTATTTT. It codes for CASSSQGGITDTQYF.

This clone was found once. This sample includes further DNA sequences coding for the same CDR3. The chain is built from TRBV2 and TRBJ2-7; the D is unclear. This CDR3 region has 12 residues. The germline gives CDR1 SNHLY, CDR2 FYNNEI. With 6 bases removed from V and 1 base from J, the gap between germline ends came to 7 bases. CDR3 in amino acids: CASRGSSYEQYF. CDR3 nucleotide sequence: TGTGCCAGCAGGGGTAGTTCCTACGAGCAGTACTTC. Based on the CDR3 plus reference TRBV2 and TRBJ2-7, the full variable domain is EPEVTQTPSHQVTQMGQEVILRCVPISNHLYFYWYRQILGQKVEFLVSFYNNEISEKSEIFDDQFSVERPDGSNFTLKIRSTKLEDSAMYFCASRGSSYEQYFGPGTRLTVT.

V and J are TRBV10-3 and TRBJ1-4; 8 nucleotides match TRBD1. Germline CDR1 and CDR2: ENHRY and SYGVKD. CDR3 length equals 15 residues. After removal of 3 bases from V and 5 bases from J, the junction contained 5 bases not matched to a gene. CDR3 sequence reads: CAISDRGLINEKLFF. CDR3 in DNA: TGTGCCATCAGTGACAGGGGGCTTATAAATGAAAAACTGTTTTTT.

The CDR3 DNA follows: TGTGCCAGCAGCTTAGCAGAAGGCCTCCTCGGGTTACATGAGCAGTTCTTC. Protein sequence: CASSLAEGLLGLHEQFF. This chain joins TRBV7-9 and TRBJ2-1; D uncertain. Per the germline V gene, CDR1 is SEHNR and CDR2 is FQNEAQ (reference sequence). The CDR3 loop spans 17 amino acids. The V end was cut by 0 bases, the J end by 8 bases, with 20 bases between.

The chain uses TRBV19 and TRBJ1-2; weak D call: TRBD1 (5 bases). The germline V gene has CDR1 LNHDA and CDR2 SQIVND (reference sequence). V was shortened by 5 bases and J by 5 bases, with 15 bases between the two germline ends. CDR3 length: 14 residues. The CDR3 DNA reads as TGTGCCAGTAGTTCCGGGAGGACAAAATATGGCTACACCTTC. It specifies CASSSGRTKYGYTF.

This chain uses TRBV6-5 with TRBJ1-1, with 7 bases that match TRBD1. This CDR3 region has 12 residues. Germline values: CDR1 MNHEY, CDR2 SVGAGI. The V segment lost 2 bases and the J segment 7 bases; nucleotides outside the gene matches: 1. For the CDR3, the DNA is TGTGCCAGCAGTTACAGGGACAGTGAAGCTTTCTTT. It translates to CASSYRDSEAFF.

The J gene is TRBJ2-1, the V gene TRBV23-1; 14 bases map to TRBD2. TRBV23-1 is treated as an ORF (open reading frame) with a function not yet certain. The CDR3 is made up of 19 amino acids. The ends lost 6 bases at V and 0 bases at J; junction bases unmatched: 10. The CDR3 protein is CASRKGGLAGVLSYNEQFF. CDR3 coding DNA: TGCGCCAGCAGAAAAGGGGGACTAGCGGGAGTCCTCTCCTACAATGAGCAGTTCTTC.

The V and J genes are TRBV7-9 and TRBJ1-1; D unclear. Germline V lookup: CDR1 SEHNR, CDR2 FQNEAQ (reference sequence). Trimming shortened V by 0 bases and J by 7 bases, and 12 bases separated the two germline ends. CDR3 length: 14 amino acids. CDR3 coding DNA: TGTGCCAGCAGCTTAGCGCAAAACCCCCGTGAAGCTTTCTTT. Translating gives CASSLAQNPREAFF.

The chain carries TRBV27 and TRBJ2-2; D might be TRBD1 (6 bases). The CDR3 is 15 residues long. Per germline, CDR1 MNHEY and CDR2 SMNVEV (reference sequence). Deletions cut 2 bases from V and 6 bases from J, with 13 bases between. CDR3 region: CASSLMAGASGELFF. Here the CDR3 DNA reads TGTGCCAGCAGTTTAATGGCAGGGGCATCCGGGGAGCTGTTTTTT.